The 30 T cell receptor beta chains given below trace back to one sample, sequenced in a study of a mutant IDH1 vaccine in newly diagnosed glioma. These receptors have no known antigen. Profiling relied on immunoSEQ multiplex PCR, and the TCRdb table lists in-frame clones only, not all of them. Seen here are about 50,000 clones, 70% to 85% observed once, and the top ten hold 5% to 6.5%. Time point defined: week 47, end of study. A 20-mer mutant IDH1 peptide at 300 ug was injected subcutaneously with topical imiquimod. The sequenced sample was PBMCs, obtained from a glioma patient whose treatment included an IDH1 peptide vaccine. The receptors originated from a man aged 50-59 years with glioma.

This clone turned up a few times. The CDR3 loop is CASSLGWGSNTEAFF. Here the CDR3 DNA reads TGTGCCAGCAGCTTAGGCTGGGGGTCGAACACTGAAGCTTTCTTT. The rearrangement links TRBV7-2 to TRBJ1-1; possibly TRBD1 for D (5 bases). V lost 1 base and J 1 base, leaving 10 bases between the germline ends. Germline V gene lookup returns CDR1 SGHTA and CDR2 FQGNSA. This CDR3 has 15 residues.

The chain employs TRBV19 and TRBJ1-2; D uncertain. V lost 8 bases and J 3 bases, leaving 19 bases between the germline ends. The CDR3 runs to 15 residues. CDR1 and CDR2 (germline): LNHDA, SQIVND (reference sequence). The CDR3 loop reads CASLGVSKSDYGYTF. For the CDR3, the DNA is TGTGCCAGTCTCGGGGTCAGCAAGAGCGACTATGGCTACACCTTC.

The J gene is TRBJ2-7, the V gene TRBV29-1; D may correspond to TRBD1 or TRBD2 (5 bases each). V gave up 4 bases and J gave up 12 bases, with 22 bases separating them. Germline values: CDR1 SQVTM, CDR2 ANQGSEA. CDR3 length: 13 amino acids. The CDR3 spells CSVGTEGPRSRYF. The CDR3 DNA sequence: TGCAGCGTTGGCACAGAGGGGCCCCGGTCACGGTACTTC.

This rearrangement joins TRBV7-8 to TRBJ2-2; 7 bases line up with TRBD1. The CDR3 length is 13 residues. Unmatched junction bases numbered 2, after V lost 4 bases and J lost 6 bases. Germline loops: CDR1 SGHVS, CDR2 FQNEAQ. CDR3 in amino acids: CASSSQGAGELFF. In nucleotides, the CDR3 is TGTGCCAGCAGCTCCCAGGGGGCCGGGGAGCTGTTTTTT.

A single count supports this clone. The rearrangement joins TRBV15 to TRBJ2-7; D is unclear. V lost 0 bases to trimming and J lost 0 bases, with 12 bases between them. The CDR3 contains 16 residues. CDR1 and CDR2 from the germline V gene are LNHNV and YYDKDF (reference sequence). In DNA, the CDR3 is TGTGCCACCAGCAGAGATAAGACCGTCCCCTCCTACGAGCAGTACTTC. It encodes CATSRDKTVPSYEQYF. The variable domain in full, completed from reference TRBV15 and TRBJ2-7, reads DAMVIQNPRYQVTQFGKPVTLSCSQTLNHNVMYWYQQKSSQAPKLLFHYYDKDFNNEADTPDNFQSRRPNTSFCFLDIRSPGLGDTAMYLCATSRDKTVPSYEQYFGPGTRLTVT.

This chain's CDR3 is CASSLGSLQETQYF. CDR3 nucleotide sequence: TGTGCCAGCAGCTTAGGCTCATTACAAGAGACCCAGTACTTC. The rearrangement links TRBV13 to TRBJ2-5; unclear D gene. Trimming pared 0 bases from V and 2 bases from J, leaving 7 bases between. The length of the CDR3 is 14 residues. Germline CDR1 is PRHDT and CDR2 is FYEKMQ (reference sequence).

The chain joins TRBV30 to TRBJ1-2; a weak D match, TRBD1 (5 bases). CDR1 and CDR2 (germline): GTSNPN, SVGIG (reference sequence). The CDR3 runs 15 residues. The V end was cut by 4 bases, the J end by 3 bases, with 18 bases between. CDR3 DNA: TGTGCCTGGATTCCTCCTGGACAAGGCGACTATGGCTACACCTTC. The encoded protein is CAWIPPGQGDYGYTF.

This clone was seen once. The rearrangement links TRBV9 to TRBJ2-5; a possible D gene is TRBD1 (6 bases). Per the germline V gene, CDR1 is SGDLS and CDR2 is YYNGEE. Trimming cost V 3 bases and J 2 bases, with 14 bases left between them. The CDR3 is 15 residues long. The DNA of the CDR3 is TGTGCCAGCAGCGAATCCGATCAGGGGCAAGAGACCCAGTACTTC. Translating gives CASSESDQGQETQYF.

A single count supports this clone. The chain carries TRBV9 and TRBJ1-5; the match to TRBD1 covers 8 bases. CDR3 size: 16 residues. Germline V gene lookup returns CDR1 SGDLS and CDR2 YYNGEE. V lost 5 bases, J lost 1 base, and 8 bases stayed unmatched. As DNA, the CDR3 is TGTGCCAGCAGTCCGGGACAGGCCTCAAGCAATCAGCCCCAGCATTTT. This encodes CASSPGQASSNQPQHF.

This chain links TRBV5-1 with TRBJ2-3, with TRBD2 as a possible D gene (5 bases). The CDR3 is made up of 14 amino acids. Germline V gene sequence: CDR1 SGHRS, CDR2 YFSETQ. Trimming pared 4 bases from V and 5 bases from J, leaving 14 bases between. The CDR3 loop reads CASSPANGEDTQYF. The CDR3 nucleotides are TGCGCCAGCAGCCCTGCAAACGGGGAAGATACGCAGTATTTT.

V is TRBV6-5 and J is TRBJ1-3, with a weak D call TRBD1 (5 bases). V dropped 5 bases and J dropped 3 bases, with 14 bases sitting between them. CDR1 and CDR2 from the germline V gene are MNHEY and SVGAGI. This CDR3 is built from 15 residues. DNA for the CDR3: TGTGCCAGCAGTCGCCGGGGGGGGGTTGGAAACACCATATATTTT. Amino acids: CASSRRGGVGNTIYF.

The V and J genes are TRBV9 and TRBJ1-1; no firm D call. This CDR3 region has 15 residues. V was clipped by 0 bases and J by 1 base, with 10 bases between them. From germline, CDR1 is SGDLS and CDR2 YYNGEE. The CDR3 coding sequence is TGTGCCAGCAGCGTAGGAGCAGCCAGGAACACTGAAGCTTTCTTT. Its protein product is CASSVGAARNTEAFF.

J is TRBJ1-5 and V is TRBV27; TRBD1 matches 8 bases. The CDR3 runs 14 residues. Germline CDR1 and CDR2: MNHEY and SMNVEV (reference sequence). After removal of 5 bases from V and 4 bases from J, the junction contained 4 bases not matched to a gene. The CDR3 DNA is TGTGCCAGCAGTCCACGACAGGGGAATCAGCCCCAGCATTTT. Translated, it gives CASSPRQGNQPQHF.

This chain joins TRBV4-2 and TRBJ2-1, with D maybe TRBD1 (6 bases). With 0 bases removed from V and 10 bases from J, the gap between germline ends came to 7 bases. The CDR3 extends over 12 amino acids. Germline loops: CDR1 LGHNA, CDR2 YNFKEQ. The CDR3 DNA is TGTGCCAGCAGCCAAGAAGACAGGGAGCAGTTCTTC. This sequence encodes CASSQEDREQFF.

This clone has just a few counts. A much more abundant neighbour one base away suggests this may be a read error. The J gene is TRBJ1-1, the V gene TRBV2; D is ambiguous. Looked up from germline, CDR1 is SNHLY and CDR2 is FYNNEI. Trimming shortened V by 4 bases and J by 3 bases, and 3 bases separated the two germline ends. The CDR3 spans 11 residues. The CDR3 protein is CASSGYTEAFF. The CDR3 DNA follows: TGTGCCAGCAGTGGGTACACTGAAGCTTTCTTT.

V and J are TRBV7-8 and TRBJ2-5, with D perhaps TRBD1 or TRBD2 (5 bases each). Germline V lookup: CDR1 SGHVS, CDR2 FQNEAQ. V gave up 8 bases and J gave up 7 bases, with 20 bases separating them. The CDR3 extends over 14 amino acids. CDR3: CASSAGTWERTQYF. CDR3 nucleotides: TGTGCCAGCTCTGCTGGGACGTGGGAGAGGACCCAGTACTTC. The variable domain in full, completed from reference TRBV7-8 and TRBJ2-5, reads GAGVSQSPRYKVAKRGQDVALRCDPISGHVSLFWYQQALGQGPEFLTYFQNEAQLDKSGLPSDRFFAERPEGSVSTLKIQRTQQEDSAVYLCASSAGTWERTQYFGPGTRLLVL.

This clone occurred a few times. The chain links TRBV28 to TRBJ1-1; weak D call: TRBD1 (5 bases). CDR3 length: 14 residues. Trimming took 8 bases from V and 3 from J, leaving 16 bases between them. Germline lookup yields CDR1 MDHEN and CDR2 SYDVKM. The CDR3 coding sequence is TGTGCCAGCGCGCGGGACTCAGAGGACACTGAAGCTTTCTTT. This translates into CASARDSEDTEAFF. Supplemented by reference TRBV28 and TRBJ1-1, the full variable domain reads DVKVTQSSRYLVKRTGEKVFLECVQDMDHENMFWYRQDPGLGLRLIYFSYDVKMKEKGDIPEGYSVSREKKERFSLILESASTNQTSMYLCASARDSEDTEAFFGQGTRLTVV.

The chain joins TRBV25-1 to TRBJ2-7; TRBD1 might be the D (6 bases). CDR1 and CDR2 (germline): MGHDK, SYGVNS. V lost 5 bases and J lost 1, with 15 bases in between. The CDR3 extends over 15 amino acids. Here the CDR3 DNA reads TGTGCCAGCAGTCCACAGACAGGTTTTTCCTACGAGCAGTACTTC. Translating it yields CASSPQTGFSYEQYF.

As for this clone: A single base separates this from a much larger clone, so it may be a read error. CDR3 sequence reads: CASSLGGNTEAFF. The CDR3 DNA sequence: TGCGCCAGCAGCTTGGGAGGGAACACTGAAGCTTTCTTT. The V call is TRBV5-1, the J call TRBJ1-1; no definite D call. The germline CDR1 and CDR2 sequences are SGHRS and YFSETQ. The V and J ends lost 0 bases and 1 base respectively, with 4 bases between them. The length of the CDR3 is 13 residues.

The CDR3 loop reads CASSLGPERNQPQHF. Here the CDR3 DNA reads TGTGCCAGCAGCCTTGGACCGGAGCGAAATCAGCCCCAGCATTTT. The chain carries TRBV7-9 and TRBJ1-5, with D hard to call. Per germline, CDR1 SEHNR and CDR2 FQNEAQ (reference sequence). The CDR3 spans 15 residues. The V and J ends lost 5 bases and 4 bases respectively, with 15 bases between them.

This sequence joins TRBV5-4 and TRBJ1-3, with D possibly matching TRBD1 (6 bases). The CDR3 runs to 16 residues. V lost 4 bases, J lost 2 bases, and 16 bases lay in between. CDR1 is SGHNT, CDR2 YYREEE, per germline (reference sequence). CDR3 loop: CASSLGEGDPGNTIYF. As DNA, the CDR3 is TGTGCCAGCAGCCTAGGAGAGGGGGACCCTGGAAACACCATATATTTT.

The rearrangement uses TRBV15 and TRBJ1-2; unclear D gene. The CDR3 has 13 residues. V was trimmed by 0 bases and J by 4 bases, leaving 6 bases between them. Germline V gene lookup returns CDR1 LNHNV and CDR2 YYDKDF (reference sequence). The CDR3 region has the DNA TGTGCCACCAGCAGAGAGATCGGCTATGGCTACACCTTC. This sequence encodes CATSREIGYGYTF.

This clone has only one observation. CDR3 DNA sequence: TGTGCCAGCACCGAGGGCAGCCGATACGAGCAGTACTTC. Translated, it gives CASTEGSRYEQYF. V gene TRBV2 combines with J gene TRBJ2-7, with D maybe TRBD2 (5 bases). Germline V lookup: CDR1 SNHLY, CDR2 FYNNEI. The CDR3 spans 13 residues. The V end lost 7 bases, the J end lost 4 bases, and 14 bases lay between the germline ends.

This clone was observed many times. This chain links TRBV14 with TRBJ1-1; no firm D call. The V gene's germline CDR1 is SGHDN and CDR2 FVKESK. V gave up 6 bases and J gave up 4 bases, with 9 bases separating them. The CDR3 loop spans 12 amino acids. The CDR3 region has the DNA TGTGCCAGCAGGAGCTTGGGCACTGAAGCTTTCTTT. It is translated as CASRSLGTEAFF.

V gene TRBV6-5 combines with J gene TRBJ1-2; 10 bases map to TRBD1. CDR3 length: 15 amino acids. V lost 6 bases and J lost 0; bases outside the gene matches: 4. Germline CDR1 and CDR2: MNHEY and SVGAGI. CDR3 sequence reads: CASRLGQGANYGYTF. In DNA, the CDR3 is TGTGCCAGCAGGCTCGGACAGGGGGCTAACTATGGCTACACCTTC.

This clone appeared a single time. The chain has TRBV7-2 and TRBJ1-4; possibly TRBD1 for D (6 bases). Germline V CDR1 and CDR2: SGHTA, FQGNSA. The CDR3 has 14 amino acids. V was clipped by 5 bases and J by 15 bases, with 22 bases between them. This CDR3 is CASSPSKGGQLLFF. CDR3 DNA: TGTGCCAGCAGCCCCTCGAAGGGAGGACAGTTATTGTTTTTT.

The chain links TRBV29-1 to TRBJ2-7, with a weak D call TRBD2 (6 bases). V dropped 1 base and J dropped 7 bases, with 14 bases sitting between them. Germline values: CDR1 SQVTM, CDR2 ANQGSEA. The CDR3 length is 13 residues. CDR3 nucleotide sequence: TGCAGCGTTGAAGGCGGGGCCGGCGGGGAGCAGTACTTC. Translating gives CSVEGGAGGEQYF.

The CDR3 loop reads CASSPLGGGNQPQHF. The CDR3 DNA follows: TGTGCCAGCAGCCCCCTGGGAGGGGGCAATCAGCCCCAGCATTTT. The V call is TRBV6-5, the J call TRBJ1-5; perhaps TRBD1 as D (5 bases). This CDR3 is built from 15 residues. V dropped 6 bases and J dropped 2 bases, with 14 bases sitting between them. CDR1 and CDR2 (germline): MNHEY, SVGAGI.

This clone was seen more than once but under ten times. The rearrangement joins TRBV7-8 to TRBJ1-2, with a possible D match to TRBD1 (5 bases). V was trimmed by 1 base and J by 8 bases, leaving 17 bases between them. The CDR3 runs 15 residues. Germline assignment: CDR1 SGHVS and CDR2 FQNEAQ. CDR3 bases: TGTGCCAGCAGCTTAGTAGCCGGAGGGGCGCGCGGCTACACCTTC. This sequence encodes CASSLVAGGARGYTF.

V usage is TRBV7-2 and J usage is TRBJ1-2; D call uncertain. Germline CDR1 SGHTA, CDR2 FQGNSA. With 1 base removed from V and 1 base from J, the gap between germline ends came to 4 bases. The CDR3 contains 13 residues. This CDR3 reads CASSLGLNYGYTF. In nucleotides, the CDR3 is TGTGCCAGCAGCTTAGGACTTAACTATGGCTACACCTTC.